The 26 T cell receptor beta chains presented below share a single source sample, sequenced in a study of CD8 T cells in Susac syndrome. Reverse transcription of about 0.5 to 1 ug RNA used random hexamers. TCRdb re-derived calls from the immunoSEQ multiplex PCR reads in MiXCR, one entry per CDR3 protein. The sample includes about 180,000 distinct CDR3 sequences, 85% to 95% of them seen just once. Sequencing was carried out using CD4+ T cells from PBMCs. The receptor source for this set is a human donor with Susac syndrome.

The chain has TRBV6-2 or TRBV6-3 and TRBJ2-7; 10 nucleotides match TRBD2. V dropped 2 bases and J dropped 0; count of bases not matched to a gene: 10. Per the germline V gene, CDR1 is MNHEY and CDR2 is SVGEGT. This CDR3 is 18 amino acids long. This chain's CDR3 is CASSYRASGGPTSYEQYF. The CDR3 nucleotides read TGTGCCAGCAGTTACAGGGCTAGCGGGGGCCCAACCTCCTACGAGCAGTACTTC.

The V call is TRBV6-2 or TRBV6-3, the J call TRBJ1-5, with D tentatively TRBD1 (6 bases). This CDR3 spans 16 amino acids. Germline V CDR1 and CDR2: MNHEY, SVGEGT. V gave up 4 bases and J gave up 3 bases, with 16 bases separating them. CDR3 DNA sequence: TGTGCCAGCAGTTCCTCGTGGGGGGCTCCCAATCAGCCCCAGCATTTT. It translates to CASSSSWGAPNQPQHF.

V gene TRBV7-3 combines with J gene TRBJ2-1; D gene ambiguous. The CDR3 totals 16 residues. Germline lookup yields CDR1 SGHTA and CDR2 FQGTGA. V was clipped by 1 base and J by 1 base, with 11 bases between them. The CDR3 sequence: CASSLMPEKSYNEQFF. The CDR3 coding sequence is TGTGCCAGCAGCTTAATGCCGGAGAAATCCTACAATGAGCAGTTCTTC. The variable domain in full, with the rest retrieved from reference TRBV7-3 and TRBJ2-1, is GAGVSQTPSNKVTEKGKYVELRCDPISGHTALYWYRQSLGQGPEFLIYFQGTGAADDSGLPNDRFFAVRPEGSVSTLKIQRTERGDSAVYLCASSLMPEKSYNEQFFGPGTRLTVL.

The rearrangement uses TRBV6-2 or TRBV6-3 and TRBJ1-1; D uncertain. V gave up 6 bases and J gave up 1 base, with 18 bases separating them. From germline, CDR1 is MNHEY and CDR2 SVGEGT. The CDR3 spans 16 residues. The CDR3 DNA is TGTGCCAGCAGCCGTACCCGCGACTGGCAGAACACTGAAGCTTTCTTT. Protein product: CASSRTRDWQNTEAFF.

The genes are TRBV5-1 and TRBJ1-1, with unresolved D. With 0 bases removed from V and 4 bases from J, the gap between germline ends came to 13 bases. Germline-derived CDR1 and CDR2 are SGHRS and YFSETQ. The CDR3 runs to 15 residues. The CDR3 loop reads CASSLESEAGTEAFF. The DNA of the CDR3 is TGCGCCAGCAGCTTGGAATCGGAGGCTGGCACTGAAGCTTTCTTT. Based on the CDR3 plus reference TRBV5-1 and TRBJ1-1, the full variable domain is KAGVTQTPRYLIKTRGQQVTLSCSPISGHRSVSWYQQTPGQGLQFLFEYFSETQRNKGNFPGRFSGRQFSNSRSEMNVSTLELGDSALYLCASSLESEAGTEAFFGQGTRLTVV.

The chain uses TRBV20-1 and TRBJ2-7; the D gene is possibly TRBD1 (6 bases). Germline V lookup: CDR1 DFQATT, CDR2 SNEGSKA (reference sequence). The V and J ends lost 0 bases and 1 base respectively, with 7 bases between them. The CDR3 is made up of 13 amino acids. The CDR3 region has the DNA TGCAGTGCTAGAGATCAGGGGTCCTACGAGCAGTACTTC. Its translation: CSARDQGSYEQYF.

V and J are TRBV5-1 and TRBJ2-3; D ambiguous. Trimming took off 0 bases at V and 5 bases at J, with 7 bases between the two ends. The V gene's germline CDR1 is SGHRS and CDR2 YFSETQ. The CDR3 spans 13 residues. CDR3 sequence: CASSLALKDTQYF. DNA of the CDR3: TGCGCCAGCAGCTTGGCCCTGAAAGATACGCAGTATTTT.

The chain carries TRBV30 and TRBJ2-5; D may correspond to TRBD1 or TRBD2 (6 bases each). Deletions cut 2 bases from V and 7 bases from J, with 14 bases between. The CDR3 spans 13 residues. Germline values: CDR1 GTSNPN, CDR2 SVGIG (reference sequence). For the CDR3, the DNA is TGTGCCTGGAGTACCCGGGGGCCCGGGACCCAGTACTTC. This codes for CAWSTRGPGTQYF.

This rearrangement joins TRBV30 to TRBJ2-7; perhaps TRBD1 as D (6 bases). The germline V gene has CDR1 GTSNPN and CDR2 SVGIG (reference sequence). The CDR3 has 12 amino acids. Trimming pared 4 bases from V and 5 bases from J, leaving 12 bases between. The CDR3 coding sequence is TGTGCCTGGAATACAGGGTTTCACGAGCAGTACTTC. It yields the protein CAWNTGFHEQYF.

The genes are TRBV30 and TRBJ1-5, with 7 nucleotides matching TRBD1. CDR1 and CDR2 (germline): GTSNPN, SVGIG (reference sequence). Trimming took 5 bases from V and 5 from J; bases not matched to a gene: 6. The CDR3 length is 13 residues. This CDR3 is CAWATGVDQPQHF. In DNA, the CDR3 is TGTGCCTGGGCCACAGGGGTGGATCAGCCCCAGCATTTT.

The rearrangement links TRBV5-4 to TRBJ2-4; TRBD1 matches at 7 bases. J lost 5 bases, V lost 0 bases, and 2 bases had no gene match. This CDR3 comprises 14 residues. Germline V gene lookup returns CDR1 SGHNT and CDR2 YYREEE (reference sequence). The CDR3, as DNA: TGTGCCAGCAGCTTGGGGGACAGACAAAACATTCAGTACTTC. It translates to CASSLGDRQNIQYF.

The rearrangement uses TRBV19 and TRBJ1-5; the D is unclear. V was clipped by 6 bases and J by 4 bases, with 7 bases between them. From germline, CDR1 is LNHDA and CDR2 SQIVND (reference sequence). CDR3 length: 12 residues. The CDR3 sequence: CASRNLNQPQHF. The CDR3 DNA follows: TGTGCCAGTAGGAATTTGAATCAGCCCCAGCATTTT.

This chain links TRBV30 with TRBJ2-6; D possibly uses TRBD1 or TRBD2 (5 bases each). Looked up from germline, CDR1 is GTSNPN and CDR2 is SVGIG (reference sequence). V shed 8 bases and J shed 2 bases, with 22 bases lying between them. This CDR3 contains 17 residues. In DNA form, the CDR3 reads TGTGCCAGACGGAGGTCCCCGACAGCCCCTGGGGCCAACGTCCTGACTTTC. Protein product: CARRRSPTAPGANVLTF. Looking up the rest from reference TRBV30 and TRBJ2-6 gives the full variable domain: SQTIHQWPATLVQPVGSPLSLECTVEGTSNPNLYWYRQAAGRGLQLLFYSVGIGQISSEVPQNLSASRPQDRQFILSSKKLLLSDSGFYLCARRRSPTAPGANVLTFGAGSRLTVL.

This rearrangement joins TRBV12-3 or TRBV12-4 to TRBJ2-1, with TRBD1 identical over 8 bases. Trimming cost V 5 bases and J 3 bases; bases outside gene matches: 9. The CDR3 length is 16 residues. CDR3 nucleotides: TGTGCCAGCAGTCAACCGACAGGGGTGAGCTACAATGAGCAGTTCTTC. It encodes CASSQPTGVSYNEQFF.

The chain links TRBV20-1 to TRBJ1-1, with 10 bases lining up with TRBD1. This CDR3 is 14 amino acids long. Germline-derived CDR1 and CDR2 are DFQATT and SNEGSKA (reference sequence). V shed 3 bases, J shed 4 bases, and the junction held 5 bases outside the gene matches. The CDR3 nucleotides read TGCAGTGCTAGTAGGGGACAGGGGACCACTGAAGCTTTCTTT. Protein sequence: CSASRGQGTTEAFF.

The chain couples TRBV6-5 to TRBJ2-1, with 9 bases matching TRBD1. Germline CDR1 is MNHEY and CDR2 is SVGAGI. Germline trimming cut 5 bases from V and 5 bases from J; bases unmatched to any gene: 4. This CDR3 is built from 14 residues. CDR3 protein: CASSMGQGHNEQFF. CDR3 in DNA: TGTGCCAGCAGTATGGGACAGGGCCACAATGAGCAGTTCTTC.

The V gene is TRBV6-5, the J gene TRBJ1-1, with 8 bases matching TRBD1. Germline V gene lookup returns CDR1 MNHEY and CDR2 SVGAGI. V shed 4 bases, J shed 5 bases, and the junction held 15 bases outside the gene matches. The CDR3 consists of 17 residues. CDR3 amino acids: CASSSNPRTGWGTEAFF. CDR3 DNA sequence: TGTGCCAGCAGTTCAAACCCTCGGACAGGGTGGGGGACTGAAGCTTTCTTT.

The chain links TRBV27 to TRBJ1-4; D perhaps matches TRBD1 (5 bases). The CDR3 extends over 16 amino acids. Per germline, CDR1 MNHEY and CDR2 SMNVEV (reference sequence). V was shortened by 6 bases and J by 0 bases, with 14 bases between the two germline ends. CDR3 in DNA: TGTGCCAGCAGCTCCGACAGAACCGCAACTAATGAAAAACTGTTTTTT. Amino acid sequence: CASSSDRTATNEKLFF.

A word on this clonotype: Because the CDR3's place on the DNA is in doubt, the DNA is left out and the CDR3 is given as listed by TCRdb. V usage is TRBV6-4 and J usage is TRBJ1-1; TRBD1 is taken as the D call from the table, unchecked against the DNA. The CDR3 has 15 amino acids, counting both end residues. Germline values: CDR1 MRHNA, CDR2 SNTAGT. CDR3 amino acids: CASSDKTGETLKLSF.

The CDR3 region is CSVPLAGRSEQFF. CDR3 DNA sequence: TGCAGTGTTCCACTAGCGGGACGCTCCGAGCAGTTCTTC. V gene TRBV20-1 combines with J gene TRBJ2-1, with 10 bases aligning to TRBD2. The V and J ends lost 7 bases and 10 bases, in that order; junction bases with no gene match: 10. The CDR3 spans 13 residues. Germline loops: CDR1 DFQATT, CDR2 SNEGSKA (reference sequence).

The chain joins TRBV11-2 to TRBJ2-3; the match to TRBD2 covers 9 bases. Germline V CDR1 and CDR2: SGHAT, FQNNGV. The CDR3 contains 16 residues. The ends lost 3 bases at V and 2 bases at J; junction bases unmatched: 6. This CDR3 is CASSLALAGPTDTQYF. In DNA, the CDR3 is TGTGCCAGCAGCTTGGCTCTAGCGGGGCCCACAGATACGCAGTATTTT.

This sequence joins TRBV7-8 and TRBJ1-1, with D perhaps TRBD1 (5 bases). V was clipped by 4 bases and J by 0 bases, with 6 bases between them. CDR3 length: 13 residues. Germline assignment: CDR1 SGHVS and CDR2 FQNEAQ. CDR3 sequence (DNA): TGTGCCAGCAGCTCGACAGTGAACACTGAAGCTTTCTTT. Translation: CASSSTVNTEAFF.

This sequence joins TRBV30 and TRBJ2-7, with D perhaps TRBD1 (6 bases). This CDR3 spans 14 amino acids. V lost 1 base and J lost 0, with 10 bases in between. Germline V lookup: CDR1 GTSNPN, CDR2 SVGIG (reference sequence). Here the CDR3 DNA reads TGTGCCTGGAGTGAGGCAGGGGCCTCCTACGAGCAGTACTTC. It specifies CAWSEAGASYEQYF.

The genes are TRBV12-3 or TRBV12-4 and TRBJ1-2, with no clear D. With 4 bases removed from V and 5 bases from J, the gap between germline ends came to 8 bases. CDR3 length: 12 amino acids. The CDR3 region has the DNA TGTGCCAGCAGTTCTCTACCATATGGCTACACCTTC. Residues: CASSSLPYGYTF.

This chain links TRBV5-8 with TRBJ1-2; D remains unclear. Trimming left V 1 base short and J 0 bases short, with 7 bases between. Germline assignment: CDR1 SGHTS and CDR2 YDEGEE. CDR3 length: 14 residues. CDR3 sequence: CASSLPGTNYGYTF. CDR3 bases: TGTGCCAGCAGCTTGCCAGGAACTAACTATGGCTACACCTTC.

The chain joins TRBV12-5 to TRBJ1-1; D unresolved. Trimming took 0 bases from V and 4 from J, leaving 15 bases between them. Germline V lookup: CDR1 LGHNT, CDR2 FRNRAP. The CDR3 covers 16 residues. CDR3 DNA: TGTGCTAGTGGTTTGGTACTCGGGCAGATGGGCACTGAAGCTTTCTTT. This gives the protein CASGLVLGQMGTEAFF.